This T cell receptor beta chain appears in the sequencing data of a study of T-cell reconstitution after alpha-beta-depleted transplantation in children. Study-level results: It was newly produced T cells that mostly accounted for T-cell counts and diversity one year after transplant.

A library of TCRbeta sequences, prepared with unique molecular identifiers, was generated. TCRdb ran MiXCR on the PCR reads and lists one entry per CDR3 protein. Here the sample spans roughly 200,000 distinct CDR3 sequences, roughly 9.1% being singletons. CDR3 length: 13 amino acids. V lost 7 bases, J lost 8 bases, and 9 bases stayed unmatched. Germline V gene sequence: CDR1 SEHNR, CDR2 FQNEAQ (reference sequence). A few counts support this clonotype. As yet, its antigen is unknown. This specimen consisted of PBMCs, mostly from graft donor cells, obtained 360 days after TCRalphabeta/CD19-depleted stem cell transplant. The TCR comes from a male patient aged 2-15 years who had a stem cell transplant for acute myeloid leukemia, so the T cells may come from the graft donor. This chain joins TRBV7-9 and TRBJ2-3, with 7 bases that match TRBD2. CDR3 sequence: CASNDTPGGTQYF. CDR3 in DNA: TGTGCCAGCAATGACACCCCGGGAGGTACGCAGTATTTT. The full variable domain, with the rest looked up from reference TRBV7-9 and TRBJ2-3, is DTGVSQNPRHKITKRGQNVTFRCDPISEHNRLYWYRQTLGQGPEFLTYFQNEAQLEKSRLLSDRFSAERPKGSFSTLEIQRTEQGDSAMYLCASNDTPGGTQYFGPGTRLTVL.